This T cell receptor beta chain emerged from a study of OX40 agonist ivuxolimab in advanced cancers. Study context: An agonistic anti-OX40 (CD134) antibody, ivuxolimab, was used to treat the patients.

Trimming took 5 bases from V and 2 from J, leaving 13 bases between them. Germline CDR1 SGHVS, CDR2 FNYEAQ. The CDR3 contains 15 residues. Clones were sequenced by immunoSEQ multiplex PCR, and TCRdb holds only the in-frame ones, with some missing. Altogether more than 25,000 clones are present, roughly 84% being singletons, with the ten largest covering about 15%. The source of this sequence is an adult with an advanced solid tumor such as melanoma, head and neck, liver or kidney cancer. This chain connects TRBV7-6 to TRBJ2-1; perhaps TRBD2 as D (5 bases). The sample consisted of CD4+ or CD8+ T cells sorted from blood, taken in a trial of the OX40 agonist ivuxolimab. CDR3: CASSALPGAYNEQFF. The CDR3 bases are TGTGCCAGCAGCGCCCTTCCCGGGGCCTACAATGAGCAGTTCTTC.